The table lists the clone carrying this T cell receptor beta chain with a few counts. The data were taken from a study of shared clonotypes between healthy human individuals. Trimming removed 7 bases from V and 2 bases from J, with 13 bases in between. The CDR3 length is 14 residues. In germline, CDR1 is SNHLY, CDR2 FYNNEI. Profiled with immunoSEQ multiplex PCR; TCRdb holds only in-frame clones, not every one. This table has over a million clones, approximately 80% appearing once. This TCR was recovered from a man aged 18-30 years in good health. Some clones in this sample may be carry-over from other donors' samples. This rearrangement joins TRBV2 to TRBJ2-3; D gene uncertain. Sequencing was done on a sample of memory CD4+ T cells from PBMCs. Subset denoted: CD45RA-negative fraction. The CDR3 nucleotides read TGTGCCAGCAAAATTACAAGGGACACAGATACGCAGTATTTT. The encoded protein is CASKITRDTDTQYF.